This TCR beta chain was captured in a study of blood T cell repertoires in COVID-19. Study-level background: COVID-19 samples, acute and convalescent, were from the United States, Italy and Spain. Sources were T cells, B-cell-depleted T cells, or PBMCs; the material itself was cDNA or gDNA.

In the original analysis: Cell counts per sample came from amplifying reference gene primers. Sequencing used immunoSEQ multiplex PCR; TCRdb keeps in-frame clones, though not all of them. D and trimming were read from the DNA, whereas the V and J calls and clone size are those reported in that table. In the table there are 190,000 or so clones, under 90% of which are singletons. Trimming cost V 4 bases and J 5 bases; bases outside gene matches: 4. Looked up from germline, CDR1 is SGHTA and CDR2 is FQGTGA. The CDR3 is 14 amino acids. The gene calls are TRBV7-3 and TRBJ2-1; 8 nucleotides agree with TRBD1. The sequence was collected from a man aged 35-49 years with acute or convalescent COVID-19. Input material: peripheral blood. In DNA, the CDR3 is TGTGCCAGCAGCTATAGGACAGGGAACAATGAGCAGTTCTTC. Translation: CASSYRTGNNEQFF. The variable domain in full, with the rest retrieved from reference TRBV7-3 and TRBJ2-1, is GAGVSQTPSNKVTEKGKYVELRCDPISGHTALYWYRQSLGQGPEFLIYFQGTGAADDSGLPNDRFFAVRPEGSVSTLKIQRTERGDSAVYLCASSYRTGNNEQFFGPGTRLTVL.